This T cell receptor beta chain was sequenced during a study of response to subunit inactivated influenza vaccine. Germline values: CDR1 SGHNT, CDR2 YYREEE (reference sequence). The CDR3 is 15 amino acids. Trimming removed 4 bases from V and 7 bases from J, with 21 bases in between. A single record per CDR3 protein comes from TCRdb applying MiXCR to the RT-PCR reads. This table holds a few hundred thousand distinct CDR3 sequences, approximately 11% found once. The origin of this receptor is a man aged 50-60 years who received an inactivated influenza vaccine. This chain joins TRBV5-4 and TRBJ2-7, with D perhaps being TRBD1 or TRBD2 (5 bases each). Sequencing was performed on PBMCs from blood, taken about 40 days after vaccination. This CDR3 is CASSPEQEDVLEQYF. CDR3 nucleotides: TGTGCCAGCAGCCCAGAACAGGAGGATGTCTTAGAGCAGTACTTC.